This T cell receptor beta chain was observed in a study of CD8+CD57+ T cells in acquired aplastic anemia. For the study at large: Across the sorted CD4+ and CD8+ cells, DNA amounts averaged roughly 3 ug. Researchers reported that healthy donors averaged approximately 10 million reads for CD4+ cells.

Study-wide findings and caveats: Patients and controls shared about 27 CD8+ CDR3 sequences. Patients showed no significant difference from controls in CD8+ Simpson's diversity.

With respect to this clonotype: The antigen is undetermined.

Researchers used genomic DNA as the template to profile TCR beta VDJ and CDR3. MiXCR, run by TCRdb on the reads, gives a single entry per CDR3 protein. The sample lists about 210,000 distinct CDR3 sequences, roughly 35% occurring once. The J segment lost 1 base and the V segment lost 3 bases, leaving 5 bases of the junction unmatched. The CDR3 loop spans 15 amino acids. Per the germline V gene, CDR1 is MGHDK and CDR2 is SYGVNS. The chain links TRBV25-1 to TRBJ1-1; 7 bases match TRBD1. The sequence was obtained from a human donor in good health, serving as a control. Sequenced material: sorted CD4+, CD8+, or CD8+CD57+ T cells (not recorded which) from PBMCs. The CDR3 sequence: CASSDLGQENTEAFF. The DNA of the CDR3 is TGTGCCAGCAGTGATCTCGGACAGGAGAACACTGAAGCTTTCTTT.